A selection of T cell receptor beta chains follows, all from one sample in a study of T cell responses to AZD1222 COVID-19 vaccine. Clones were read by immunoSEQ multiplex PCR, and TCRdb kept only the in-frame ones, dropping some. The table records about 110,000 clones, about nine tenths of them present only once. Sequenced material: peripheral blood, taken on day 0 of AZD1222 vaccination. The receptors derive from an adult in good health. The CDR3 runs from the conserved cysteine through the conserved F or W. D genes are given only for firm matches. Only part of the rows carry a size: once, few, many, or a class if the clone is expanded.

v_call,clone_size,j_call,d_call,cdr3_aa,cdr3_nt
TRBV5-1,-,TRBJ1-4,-,CASSTGTLTNEKLFF,TGCGCCAGCAGCACCGGGACACTCACTAATGAAAAACTGTTTTTT
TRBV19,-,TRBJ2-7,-,CASRDGGTATYEQYF,TGTGCCAGTAGGGACGGTGGGACCGCAACCTACGAGCAGTACTTC
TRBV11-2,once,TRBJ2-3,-,CASSQTLATDTQYF,TGTGCCAGCAGCCAGACCCTAGCTACAGATACGCAGTATTTT
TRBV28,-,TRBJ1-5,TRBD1,CASRSQGGGNQPQHF,TGTGCCAGCAGATCCCAGGGGGGTGGCAATCAGCCCCAGCATTTT
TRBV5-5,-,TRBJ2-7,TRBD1,CASSRDRVYYEQYF,TGTGCCAGCAGCCGGGACAGGGTTTACTACGAGCAGTACTTC
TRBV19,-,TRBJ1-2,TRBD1,CASTPGQGGYGYTF,TGTGCCAGTACCCCCGGACAGGGAGGGTATGGCTACACCTTC
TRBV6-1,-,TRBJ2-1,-,CASSEGGSGRSYNEQFF,TGTGCCAGCAGTGAAGGAGGGTCGGGGCGCTCCTACAATGAGCAGTTCTTC
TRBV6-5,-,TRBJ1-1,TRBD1,CASTRQGTNTEAFF,TGTGCCAGCACCCGACAGGGGACGAACACTGAAGCTTTCTTT
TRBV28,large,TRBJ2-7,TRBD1,CASSFLGAQGLYEQYF,TGTGCCAGCAGTTTCCTAGGAGCACAGGGGTTGTACGAGCAGTACTTC
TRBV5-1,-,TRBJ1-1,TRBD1,CASTPAGTGLNTEAFF,TGCGCCAGCACCCCCGCCGGGACAGGATTGAACACTGAAGCTTTCTTT
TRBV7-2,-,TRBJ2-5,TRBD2,CASSFGSGGAQETQYF,TGTGCCAGCAGCTTTGGTAGCGGGGGGGCCCAGGAGACCCAGTACTTC